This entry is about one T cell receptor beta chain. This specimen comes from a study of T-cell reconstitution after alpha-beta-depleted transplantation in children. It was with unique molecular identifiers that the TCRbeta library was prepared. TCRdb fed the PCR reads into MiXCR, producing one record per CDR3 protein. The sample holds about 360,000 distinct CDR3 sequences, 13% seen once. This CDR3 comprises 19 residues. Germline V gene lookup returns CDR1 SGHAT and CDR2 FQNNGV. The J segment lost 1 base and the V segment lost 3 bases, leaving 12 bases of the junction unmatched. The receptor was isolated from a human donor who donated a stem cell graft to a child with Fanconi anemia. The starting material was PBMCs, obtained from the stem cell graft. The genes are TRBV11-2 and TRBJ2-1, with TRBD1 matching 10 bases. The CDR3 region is CASSFEGQGFRGSYNEQFF. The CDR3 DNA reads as TGTGCCAGCAGCTTCGAGGGACAGGGGTTTCGGGGGTCCTACAATGAGCAGTTCTTC.